A single sample gave rise to the 5 T cell receptor beta chains below, sequenced in a study of T cells after yellow fever vaccination. TCRdb reanalysed the 5' RACE reads using MiXCR and keeps one entry per CDR3 protein. The data show 95,000 to 150,000 distinct CDR3 sequences, with nearly 7.5% seen just once and around 2.5% held by the top ten. Here the sequenced sample was CD4+ T cells sorted from PBMCs, taken approximately 11 days after the first yellow fever vaccination. Receptors were obtained from a man between 18 and 35 years old who received the YFV17D yellow fever vaccine.

This clonotype was seen many times. This chain uses TRBV11-1 with TRBJ2-3, with D perhaps matching TRBD2 (6 bases). Germline CDR1 is SGHAT and CDR2 is FQDESV (reference sequence). The V end lost 5 bases, the J end lost 4 bases, and 16 bases lay between the germline ends. The length of the CDR3 is 15 residues. The CDR3 sequence: CASSRLDWGADTQYF. The CDR3 DNA follows: TGTGCCAGCAGCCGTCTCGATTGGGGGGCAGATACGCAGTATTTT.

This clonotype turned up a few times. V gene TRBV18 combines with J gene TRBJ2-7; 9 bases line up with TRBD1. CDR3 size: 14 residues. CDR1 is KGHSH and CDR2 is LQKENI in the germline V gene. V lost 6 bases, J lost 3 bases, and 6 bases stayed unmatched. CDR3 sequence reads: CASSFRTGVYEQYV. The CDR3 DNA is TGTGCCAGCTCCTTCCGGACAGGGGTCTACGAGCAGTACGTC.

This clonotype was seen many times. The gene calls are TRBV24-1 and TRBJ2-2, with TRBD1 identical over 7 bases. Trimming removed 3 bases from V and 6 bases from J; junction bases left unmatched: 3. There are 14 residues in the CDR3. Germline V lookup: CDR1 KGHDR, CDR2 SFDVKD. The CDR3, as DNA: TGTGCCACCAGTGATAAAGGGACAGCCGGGGAGCTGTTTTTT. Its protein product is CATSDKGTAGELFF.

The table lists this clonotype with many counts. The genes are TRBV11-2 and TRBJ2-1, with unresolved D. The CDR3 length is 16 residues. Germline-derived CDR1 and CDR2 are SGHAT and FQNNGV. Trimming left V 5 bases short and J 2 bases short, with 16 bases between. Here the CDR3 DNA reads TGTGCCAGCAGCCCCCAGGTAGATCCTGCCTACAATGAGCAGTTCTTC. This encodes CASSPQVDPAYNEQFF.

This clonotype came up many times. V and J are TRBV27 and TRBJ1-6, with 11 bases aligning to TRBD1. The V gene end was trimmed by 5 bases and the J gene end by 10 bases; junction bases not matched to a gene: 13. Germline loops: CDR1 MNHEY, CDR2 SMNVEV (reference sequence). The CDR3 has 17 amino acids. CDR3 DNA: TGTGCCAGCAGTCCGGACAGGGGGCGCGGAGGCTTGTCACCCCTCCACTTT. It codes for CASSPDRGRGGLSPLHF.